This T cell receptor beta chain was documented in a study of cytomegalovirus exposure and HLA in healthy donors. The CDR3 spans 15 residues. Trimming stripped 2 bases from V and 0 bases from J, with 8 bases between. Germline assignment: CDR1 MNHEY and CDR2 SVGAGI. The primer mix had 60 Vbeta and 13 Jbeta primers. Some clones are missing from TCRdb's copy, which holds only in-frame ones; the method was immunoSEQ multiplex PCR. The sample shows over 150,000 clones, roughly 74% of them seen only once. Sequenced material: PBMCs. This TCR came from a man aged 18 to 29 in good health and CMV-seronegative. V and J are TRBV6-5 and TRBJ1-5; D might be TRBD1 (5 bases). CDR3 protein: CASSYDSYSNQPQHF. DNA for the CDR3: TGTGCCAGCAGTTACGACAGTTATAGCAATCAGCCCCAGCATTTT.